One and the same sample provided the 22 T cell receptor beta chains below, sequenced in a study of T cells after yellow fever vaccination (dated by TCRdb to between 2019 and 2020). Receptor libraries were prepared by 5' RACE. The instrument given in TCRdb is Illumina HiSeq 2500. Using fastp trimming at Q25 and MiXCR clonotype assembly, TCRdb reanalyzed the public sequencing data and kept in-frame beta chains. Rows are combined by CDR3 protein, so each entry shows the most common genes and DNA. The sample profile shows roughly 150,000 distinct CDR3 sequences; around 7.7% of them were found once. Jointly, the top ten make up roughly 0.76% of the sample. The sample's treatment or condition label, in plain terms: live attenuated yellow fever vaccine strain. This specimen was CD4+ T cells sorted from PBMCs, taken 5 days after the yellow fever booster vaccination. Every receptor here comes from a man aged 30 to 39 who received the YFV17D yellow fever vaccine.

This clonotype has ten or more counts. The V gene is TRBV12-3 or TRBV12-4, the J gene TRBJ2-7, with D uncertain. The CDR3 has 12 amino acids. Trimming pared 6 bases from V and 3 bases from J, leaving 9 bases between. CDR3 DNA: TGTGCCAGCAGCCCCACGGTCTACGAGCAGTACTTC. It specifies CASSPTVYEQYF.

This clonotype was seen repeatedly, ten times or more. The chain uses TRBV18 and TRBJ2-2; no firm D call. The germline V gene has CDR1 KGHSH and CDR2 LQKENI. This CDR3 has 14 amino acids. Trimming removed 2 bases from V and 5 bases from J, with 9 bases in between. CDR3 sequence: CASSPAGGTGELFF. In nucleotides, the CDR3 is TGTGCCAGCTCACCAGCTGGCGGAACCGGGGAGCTGTTTTTT.

This clonotype was detected many times. This chain links TRBV20-1 with TRBJ2-1; TRBD2 aligns across 9 bases. V trimming: 6 bases; J trimming: 7 bases; junction bases outside the gene matches: 16. Germline V lookup: CDR1 DFQATT, CDR2 SNEGSKA (reference sequence). The CDR3 has 16 amino acids. Written as DNA, the CDR3 is TGCAGTGCCACCCGAGGGGCGGGAGGGACCTTAAATGAGCAGTTCTTC. Translation gives CSATRGAGGTLNEQFF.

This clonotype was seen ten or more times. The rearrangement joins TRBV20-1 to TRBJ2-3; perhaps TRBD2 as D (5 bases). Trimming took 1 base from V and 0 from J, leaving 14 bases between them. From germline, CDR1 is DFQATT and CDR2 SNEGSKA (reference sequence). The CDR3 is 16 amino acids. The CDR3 DNA sequence: TGCAGTGCTAGAGGAGGTGGCGGGTTAAGCACAGATACGCAGTATTTT. Translation gives CSARGGGGLSTDTQYF.

This clonotype appeared many times. The chain joins TRBV3-1 to TRBJ2-5, with 7 bases aligning to TRBD2. The CDR3 extends over 15 amino acids. Germline V gene sequence: CDR1 LGHDT, CDR2 YNNKEL (reference sequence). J lost 5 bases, V lost 1 base, and 7 bases had no gene match. The CDR3 coding sequence is TGTGCCAGCAGCCAAGGTTTCCAGGGAGGGGAGACCCAGTACTTC. It is translated as CASSQGFQGGETQYF.

Details on this clonotype: A much larger clone differs by one base, so this may be a read error. The V and J genes are TRBV20-1 and TRBJ2-5; 8 bases map to TRBD2. Germline V gene sequence: CDR1 DFQATT, CDR2 SNEGSKA (reference sequence). The CDR3 covers 14 residues. The DNA of the CDR3 is TGCTGTGCTAGCGACGGGAGGGGGATAGAGACCCAGTACTTC. The encoded protein is CCASDGRGIETQYF.

This clonotype came up many times. This chain uses TRBV10-3 with TRBJ2-3, with 8 bases fitting TRBD2. There are 14 residues in the CDR3. Germline assignment: CDR1 ENHRY and CDR2 SYGVKD. After removal of 5 bases from V and 5 bases from J, the junction contained 6 bases not matched to a gene. The CDR3 spells CAISPLAGRDTQYF. DNA for the CDR3: TGTGCCATCAGTCCTCTAGCGGGCAGAGATACGCAGTATTTT.

In DNA, the CDR3 is TGTGCCACCAGTGATTCCAGGGGCCTCGGGGACACCGGGGAGCTGTTTTTT. Translation gives CATSDSRGLGDTGELFF. This chain connects TRBV24-1 to TRBJ2-2; D may be TRBD1 (6 bases). V was trimmed by 2 bases and J by 3 bases, leaving 15 bases between them. The germline V gene encodes CDR1 KGHDR and CDR2 SFDVKD. The CDR3 loop spans 17 amino acids.

This clonotype occurred many times. This chain uses TRBV12-3 or TRBV12-4 with TRBJ2-5; tentative D call: TRBD2 (6 bases). The CDR3 totals 14 residues. Trimming pared 4 bases from V and 9 bases from J, leaving 18 bases between. DNA of the CDR3: TGTGCCAGCAGTTCATTAGCGGCCCGAGGGGCCCAGTACTTC. It is translated as CASSSLAARGAQYF.

This clonotype occurred many times. The chain couples TRBV3-1 to TRBJ2-7; D might be TRBD1 or TRBD2, each matching 5 bases. This CDR3 is 15 amino acids long. V lost 4 bases and J 2 bases, leaving 15 bases between the germline ends. Per germline, CDR1 LGHDT and CDR2 YNNKEL (reference sequence). This CDR3 reads CASSRPGTVAYEQYF. CDR3 nucleotide sequence: TGTGCCAGCAGCCGACCCGGGACCGTCGCCTACGAGCAGTACTTC.

The sample holds many counts of this clonotype. V gene TRBV5-1 combines with J gene TRBJ2-1, with TRBD2 identical over 9 bases. V shed 1 base, J shed 8 bases, and the junction held 10 bases outside the gene matches. The CDR3 length is 16 residues. Germline V gene lookup returns CDR1 SGHRS and CDR2 YFSETQ. The CDR3 sequence is CASSLNVAGAGDEQFF. The DNA of the CDR3 is TGCGCCAGCAGCTTGAACGTAGCGGGAGCGGGCGATGAGCAGTTCTTC.

This clonotype was counted at least ten times. The V call is TRBV4-3, the J call TRBJ2-5; TRBD2 is a possible D gene (5 bases). Trimming cost V 4 bases and J 3 bases, with 24 bases left between them. This CDR3 contains 18 residues. Germline V lookup: CDR1 LGHNA, CDR2 YSLEER. This CDR3 is CASSPRVLGAEAKETQYF. The CDR3 DNA is TGCGCCAGCAGCCCCCGAGTGCTAGGAGCGGAAGCTAAAGAGACCCAGTACTTC.

In this sample, this clonotype turned up many times. The chain recombines TRBV4-3 with TRBJ2-7; D assignment may be TRBD1 or TRBD2 (5 bases each). V gave up 1 base and J gave up 0 bases, with 13 bases separating them. The CDR3 is 16 residues long. Germline V gene data show CDR1 as LGHNA and CDR2 as YSLEER. The CDR3 is CASSQGGGLSSYEQYF. The CDR3 DNA reads TGCGCCAGCAGCCAAGGGGGCGGGCTGAGCTCCTACGAGCAGTACTTC.

This clonotype was seen ten or more times. This rearrangement joins TRBV7-2 to TRBJ1-2, with D maybe TRBD1 (6 bases). V was pared by 7 bases and J by 7 bases, with 16 bases between. This CDR3 region has 13 residues. CDR1 and CDR2 from the germline V gene are SGHTA and FQGNSA. This chain's CDR3 is CASKDSWPRGYTF. The CDR3 region has the DNA TGTGCCAGCAAGGACAGCTGGCCACGTGGCTACACCTTC.

The V and J genes are TRBV6-1 and TRBJ2-3; TRBD2 agrees at 10 bases. Germline CDR1 and CDR2: MNHNS and SASEGT. The CDR3 contains 14 residues. V lost 6 bases and J lost 2; bases outside the gene matches: 2. Here the CDR3 reads CASRGLADTDTQYF. CDR3 nucleotides: TGTGCCAGCAGAGGACTAGCGGACACAGATACGCAGTATTTT.

At least ten counts were recorded for this clonotype. This sequence joins TRBV19 and TRBJ2-1; 15 bases agree with TRBD2. The germline V gene has CDR1 LNHDA and CDR2 SQIVND (reference sequence). The CDR3 extends over 18 amino acids. J was trimmed by 5 bases and V by 6 bases; bases with no gene match: 11. CDR3 DNA sequence: TGTGCCAGTAGCCGGACTAGCGGGAGGGGGGGATCTCACAATGAGCAGTTCTTC. Amino acids: CASSRTSGRGGSHNEQFF.

The sample holds many counts of this clonotype. The chain couples TRBV6-5 to TRBJ1-1, with 7 bases fitting TRBD1. The germline V gene has CDR1 MNHEY and CDR2 SVGAGI. Losses at the gene ends were 0 bases for V and 10 bases for J; bases not matched to a gene: 11. The CDR3 runs 15 residues. In DNA form, the CDR3 reads TGTGCCAGCAGTTACTCCCCAGGGGGAAATAAGGTAGCTTTCTTT. Translation: CASSYSPGGNKVAFF.

This clonotype was found a few times. The chain couples TRBV27 to TRBJ2-7; D call uncertain. This CDR3 is built from 16 residues. V lost 5 bases and J 0 bases, leaving 17 bases between the germline ends. Germline loops: CDR1 MNHEY, CDR2 SMNVEV (reference sequence). CDR3 residues: CASSLSSSLRSYEQYF. In nucleotides, the CDR3 is TGTGCCAGCAGTCTGAGTAGCAGTCTTCGCTCCTACGAGCAGTACTTC.

The rearrangement joins TRBV20-1 to TRBJ1-6, with 10 bases lining up with TRBD1. V was pared by 4 bases and J by 8 bases, with 8 bases of the junction left unmatched. The CDR3 extends over 15 amino acids. Germline assignment: CDR1 DFQATT and CDR2 SNEGSKA (reference sequence). CDR3 region: CSAIVTGTGDSPLHF. In DNA, the CDR3 is TGCAGTGCTATCGTGACCGGGACAGGGGATTCACCCCTCCACTTT.

This clonotype has at least ten counts. A read error may produce the germline difference seen at one junction end. The V gene is TRBV7-7, the J gene TRBJ2-5; 9 nucleotides align to TRBD2. Germline V gene lookup returns CDR1 SSHAT and CDR2 FNYEAQ (reference sequence). This CDR3 region has 16 residues. CDR3 sequence reads: CASSLGVAGVVETQYF. DNA of the CDR3: TGTGCTAGCAGCTTAGGGGTAGCGGGAGTCGTAGAGACCCAGTACTTC.

This clonotype showed up just a few times. V gene TRBV12-3 or TRBV12-4 combines with J gene TRBJ1-5; 7 positions match TRBD1. The junction had 3 bases not matched to a gene; V was cut back by 3 bases and J by 4 bases. This CDR3 contains 14 residues. The DNA for the CDR3 is TGTGCCAGCAGTTTCGGGACAGAAAATCAGCCCCAGCATTTT. Its translation: CASSFGTENQPQHF.

This clonotype has at least ten counts. This chain connects TRBV3-1 to TRBJ2-2, with TRBD2 identical over 9 bases. The CDR3 length is 19 residues. J gave up 4 bases and V 4 bases, and 16 bases lay outside the gene matches. The germline CDR1 and CDR2 sequences are LGHDT and YNNKEL (reference sequence). CDR3 coding DNA: TGTGCCAGCAGCCCCACCGGGTCCAGTAGCGGGAGTGGCACCGGGGAGCTGTTTTTT. Residues: CASSPTGSSSGSGTGELFF.